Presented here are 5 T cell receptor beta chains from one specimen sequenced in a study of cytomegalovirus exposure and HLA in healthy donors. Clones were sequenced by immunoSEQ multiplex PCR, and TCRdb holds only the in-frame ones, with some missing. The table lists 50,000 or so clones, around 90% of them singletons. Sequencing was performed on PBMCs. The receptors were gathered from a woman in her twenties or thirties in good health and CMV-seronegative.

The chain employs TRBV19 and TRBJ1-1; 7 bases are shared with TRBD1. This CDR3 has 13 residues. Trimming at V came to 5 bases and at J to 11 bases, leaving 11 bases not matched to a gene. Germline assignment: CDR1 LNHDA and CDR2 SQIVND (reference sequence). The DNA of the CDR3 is TGTGCCAGTAGTGAAACAGGGGCCCGAACCGCTTTCTTT. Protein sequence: CASSETGARTAFF.

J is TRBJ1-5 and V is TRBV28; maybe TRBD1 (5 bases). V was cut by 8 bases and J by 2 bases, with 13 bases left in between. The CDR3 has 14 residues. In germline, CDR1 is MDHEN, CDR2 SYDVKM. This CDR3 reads CASVRGLGNQPQHF. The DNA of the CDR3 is TGTGCCAGCGTCCGGGGGTTGGGCAATCAGCCCCAGCATTTT.

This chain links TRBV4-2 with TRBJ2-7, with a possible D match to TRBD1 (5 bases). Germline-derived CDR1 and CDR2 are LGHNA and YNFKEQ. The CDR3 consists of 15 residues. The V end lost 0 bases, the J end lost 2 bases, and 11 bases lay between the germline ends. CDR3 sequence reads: CASSQEPRVPYEQYF. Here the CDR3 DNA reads TGTGCCAGCAGCCAAGAGCCCAGGGTCCCCTACGAGCAGTACTTC.

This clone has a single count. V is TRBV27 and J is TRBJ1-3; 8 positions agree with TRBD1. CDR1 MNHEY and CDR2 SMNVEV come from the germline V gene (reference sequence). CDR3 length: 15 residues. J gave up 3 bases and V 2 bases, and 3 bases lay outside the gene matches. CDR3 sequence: CASSLQGANGNTIYF. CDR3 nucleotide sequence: TGTGCCAGCAGTTTACAGGGGGCCAATGGAAACACCATATATTTT.

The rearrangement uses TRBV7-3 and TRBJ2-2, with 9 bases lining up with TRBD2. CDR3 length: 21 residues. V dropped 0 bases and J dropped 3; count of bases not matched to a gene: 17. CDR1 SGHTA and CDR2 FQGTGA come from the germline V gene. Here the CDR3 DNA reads TGTGCCAGCAGCTTAACGCCAGCAGATTGGCGGGAGGGCCGTGACACCGGGGAGCTGTTTTTT. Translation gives CASSLTPADWREGRDTGELFF.